Below, 3 T cell receptor beta chains from the same sample are listed, as sequenced in a study of blood T cell repertoires in COVID-19 (dated by TCRdb to about 2020). The library was generated by the immunoSEQ multiplex PCR assay. TCRdb took over this immuneACCESS table, retaining in-frame rearrangements with V and J assigned. Such tables are incomplete; in checked studies, under half of the missing clones stem from an unresolved V gene, and the remainder is unexplained. This sample is represented by about 210,000 clones; around 83% of them were singletons. The top ten constitute roughly 8% of the sample. The sample was peripheral blood. All receptors come from a woman aged 50 to 65 with acute or convalescent COVID-19.

The chain joins TRBV28 to TRBJ1-3, with TRBD1 identical over 8 bases. The CDR3 is 15 amino acids. J was trimmed by 4 bases and V by 2 bases; bases with no gene match: 4. Germline V CDR1 and CDR2: MDHEN, SYDVKM. The CDR3 region is CASSLVDRGGNTIYF. Written as DNA, the CDR3 is TGTGCCAGCAGTTTAGTCGACAGGGGAGGAAACACCATATATTTT.

This clone was counted between two and nine times. V usage is TRBV5-1 and J usage is TRBJ1-3; 8 bases are shared with TRBD1. CDR1 SGHRS and CDR2 YFSETQ come from the germline V gene. This CDR3 has 16 amino acids. Trimming removed 4 bases from V and 3 bases from J; junction bases left unmatched: 9. CDR3 in DNA: TGCGCCAGCAGCCCCCGGACAGGGAATAGTGGAAACACCATATATTTT. Its translation is CASSPRTGNSGNTIYF. The full variable domain, rest sourced from reference TRBV5-1 and TRBJ1-3, is KAGVTQTPRYLIKTRGQQVTLSCSPISGHRSVSWYQQTPGQGLQFLFEYFSETQRNKGNFPGRFSGRQFSNSRSEMNVSTLELGDSALYLCASSPRTGNSGNTIYFGEGSWLTVV.

The V call is TRBV9, the J call TRBJ2-2; maybe TRBD1 (5 bases). V lost 0 bases and J 6 bases, leaving 9 bases between the germline ends. This CDR3 is built from 14 residues. Germline CDR1 reads SGDLS; CDR2 reads YYNGEE. The CDR3 loop is CASSVGRQSGELFF. DNA of the CDR3: TGTGCCAGCAGCGTAGGGAGACAGTCCGGGGAGCTGTTTTTT. The variable domain in full, completed from reference TRBV9 and TRBJ2-2, reads DSGVTQTPKHLITATGQRVTLRCSPRSGDLSVYWYQQSLDQGLQFLIQYYNGEERAKGNILERFSAQQFPDLHSELNLSSLELGDSALYFCASSVGRQSGELFFGEGSRLTVL.